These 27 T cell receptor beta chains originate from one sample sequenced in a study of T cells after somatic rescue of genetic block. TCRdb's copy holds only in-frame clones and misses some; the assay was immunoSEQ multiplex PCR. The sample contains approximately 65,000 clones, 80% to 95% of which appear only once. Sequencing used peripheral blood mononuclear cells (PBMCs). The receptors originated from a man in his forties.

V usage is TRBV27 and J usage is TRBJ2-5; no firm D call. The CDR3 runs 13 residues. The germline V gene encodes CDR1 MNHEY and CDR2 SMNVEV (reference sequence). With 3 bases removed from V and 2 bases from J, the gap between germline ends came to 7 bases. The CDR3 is CASSFSRQETQYF. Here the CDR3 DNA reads TGTGCCAGCAGTTTCTCCCGGCAAGAGACCCAGTACTTC.

Written as DNA, the CDR3 is TGTGCCAGCAGTGAAACAGGGGTGAGGTGGAGCAATCAGCCCCAGCATTTT. This sequence encodes CASSETGVRWSNQPQHF. This chain links TRBV6-1 with TRBJ1-5; 7 bases match TRBD1. This CDR3 spans 17 amino acids. Germline assignment: CDR1 MNHNS and CDR2 SASEGT. The junction had 8 bases not matched to a gene; V was cut back by 2 bases and J by 1 base.

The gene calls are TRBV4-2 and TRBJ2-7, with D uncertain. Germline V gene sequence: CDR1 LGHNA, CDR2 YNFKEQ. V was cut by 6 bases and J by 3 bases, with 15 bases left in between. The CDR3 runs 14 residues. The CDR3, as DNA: TGTGCCAGCAGAAAAACCTTAGTAGACTACGAGCAGTACTTC. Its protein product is CASRKTLVDYEQYF.

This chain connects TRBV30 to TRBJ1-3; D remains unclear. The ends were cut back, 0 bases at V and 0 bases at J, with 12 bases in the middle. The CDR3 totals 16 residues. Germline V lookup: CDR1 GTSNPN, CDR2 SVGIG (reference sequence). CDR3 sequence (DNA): TGTGCCTGGAGTGTAGAACACGGGATCTCTGGAAACACCATATATTTT. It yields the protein CAWSVEHGISGNTIYF.

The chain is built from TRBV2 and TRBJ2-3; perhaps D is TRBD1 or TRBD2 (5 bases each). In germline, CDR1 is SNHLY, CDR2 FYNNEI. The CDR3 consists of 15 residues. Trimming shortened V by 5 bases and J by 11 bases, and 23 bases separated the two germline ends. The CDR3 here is CASSLWDDGLVGQYF. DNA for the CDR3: TGTGCCAGCAGTTTATGGGACGACGGGTTAGTGGGGCAGTATTTT.

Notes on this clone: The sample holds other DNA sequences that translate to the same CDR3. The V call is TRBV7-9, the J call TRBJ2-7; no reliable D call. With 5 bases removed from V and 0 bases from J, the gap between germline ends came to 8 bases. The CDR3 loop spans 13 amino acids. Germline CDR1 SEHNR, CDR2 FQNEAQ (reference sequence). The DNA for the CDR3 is TGTGCCAGCAGCCTAACCTCCTCCTACGAGCAGTACTTC. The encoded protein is CASSLTSSYEQYF.

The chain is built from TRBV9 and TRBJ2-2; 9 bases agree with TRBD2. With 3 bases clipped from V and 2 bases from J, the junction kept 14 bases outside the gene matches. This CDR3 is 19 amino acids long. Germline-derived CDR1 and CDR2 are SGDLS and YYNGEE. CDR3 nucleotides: TGTGCCAGCAGCGGCTGGAGTGGGGGGCTAGCGGGAAACACCGGGGAGCTGTTTTTT. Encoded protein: CASSGWSGGLAGNTGELFF.

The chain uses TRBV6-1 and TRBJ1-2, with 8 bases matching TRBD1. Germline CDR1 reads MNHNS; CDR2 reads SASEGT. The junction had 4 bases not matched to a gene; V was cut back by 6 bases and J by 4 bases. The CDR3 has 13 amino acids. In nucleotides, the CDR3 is TGTGCCAGCAGGAGTCAGGGGGCCTATGGCTACACCTTC. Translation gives CASRSQGAYGYTF.

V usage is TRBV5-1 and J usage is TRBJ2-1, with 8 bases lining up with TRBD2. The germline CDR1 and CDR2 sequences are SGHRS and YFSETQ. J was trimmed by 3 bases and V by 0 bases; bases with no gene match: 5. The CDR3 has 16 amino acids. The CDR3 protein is CASSLALAEIYNEQFF. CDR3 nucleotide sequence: TGCGCCAGCAGCTTGGCACTAGCGGAGATCTACAATGAGCAGTTCTTC.

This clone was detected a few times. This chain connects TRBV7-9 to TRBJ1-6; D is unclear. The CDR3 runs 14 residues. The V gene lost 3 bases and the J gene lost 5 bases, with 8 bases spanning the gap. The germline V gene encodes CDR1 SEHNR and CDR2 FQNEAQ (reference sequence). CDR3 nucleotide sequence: TGTGCCAGCAGCTTGCGGCAGAATAATTCACCCCTCCACTTT. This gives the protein CASSLRQNNSPLHF.

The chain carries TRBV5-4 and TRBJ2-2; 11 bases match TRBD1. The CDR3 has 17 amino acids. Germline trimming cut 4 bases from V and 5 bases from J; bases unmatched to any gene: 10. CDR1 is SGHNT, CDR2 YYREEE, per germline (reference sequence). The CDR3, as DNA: TGTGCCAGCAGCCGTCCTGGACAGGGGGCGCGAACCGGGGAGCTGTTTTTT. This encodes CASSRPGQGARTGELFF.

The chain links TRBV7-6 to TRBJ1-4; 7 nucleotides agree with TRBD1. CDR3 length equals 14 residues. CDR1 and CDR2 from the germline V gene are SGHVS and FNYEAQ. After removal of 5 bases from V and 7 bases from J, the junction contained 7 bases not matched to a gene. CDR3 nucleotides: TGTGCCAGCAGCCCACAGGGGTGGGGTGAAAAACTGTTTTTT. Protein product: CASSPQGWGEKLFF.

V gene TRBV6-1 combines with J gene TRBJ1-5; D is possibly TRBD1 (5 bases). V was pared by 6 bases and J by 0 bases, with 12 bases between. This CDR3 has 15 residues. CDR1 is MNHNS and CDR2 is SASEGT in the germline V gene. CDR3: CASRRDSYSNQPQHF. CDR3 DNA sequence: TGTGCCAGCAGGAGAGACAGTTATAGCAATCAGCCCCAGCATTTT.

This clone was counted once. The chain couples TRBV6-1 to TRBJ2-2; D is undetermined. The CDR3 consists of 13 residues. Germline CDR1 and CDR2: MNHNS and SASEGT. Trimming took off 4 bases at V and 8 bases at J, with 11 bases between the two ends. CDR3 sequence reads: CASSGRVAGELFF. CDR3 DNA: TGTGCCAGCAGTGGAAGGGTTGCTGGGGAGCTGTTTTTT.

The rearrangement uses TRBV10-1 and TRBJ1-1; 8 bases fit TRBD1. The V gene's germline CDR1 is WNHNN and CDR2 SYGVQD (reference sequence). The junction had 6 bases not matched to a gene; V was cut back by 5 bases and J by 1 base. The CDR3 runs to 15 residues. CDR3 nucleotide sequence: TGCGCCAGCAGTCTGACAGGGGAAGGGAACACTGAAGCTTTCTTT. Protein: CASSLTGEGNTEAFF.

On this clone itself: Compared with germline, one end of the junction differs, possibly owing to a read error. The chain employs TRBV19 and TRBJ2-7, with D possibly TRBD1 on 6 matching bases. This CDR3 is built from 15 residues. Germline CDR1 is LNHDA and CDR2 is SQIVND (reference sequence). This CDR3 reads CAGRVRDTHSYEQYF. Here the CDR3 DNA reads TGTGCCGGTAGGGTCCGGGACACTCACTCCTACGAGCAGTACTTC.

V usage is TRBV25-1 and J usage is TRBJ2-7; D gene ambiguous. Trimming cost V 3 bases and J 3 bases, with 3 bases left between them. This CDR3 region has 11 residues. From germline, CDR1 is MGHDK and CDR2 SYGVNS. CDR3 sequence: CASSEGYEQYF. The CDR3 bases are TGTGCCAGCAGTGAGGGCTACGAGCAGTACTTC.

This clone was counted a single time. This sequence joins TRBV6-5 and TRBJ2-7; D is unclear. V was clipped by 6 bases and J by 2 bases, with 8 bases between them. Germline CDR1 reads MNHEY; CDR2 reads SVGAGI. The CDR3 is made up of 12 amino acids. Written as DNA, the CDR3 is TGTGCCAGCAGAAGCCCCACCTACGAGCAGTACTTC. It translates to CASRSPTYEQYF.

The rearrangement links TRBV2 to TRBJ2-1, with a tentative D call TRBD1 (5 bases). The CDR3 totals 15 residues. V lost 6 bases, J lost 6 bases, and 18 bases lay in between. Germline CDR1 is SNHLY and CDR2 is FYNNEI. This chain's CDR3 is CASSKNSGFSNEQFF. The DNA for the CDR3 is TGTGCCAGCAGCAAGAACTCAGGGTTTAGCAATGAGCAGTTCTTC.

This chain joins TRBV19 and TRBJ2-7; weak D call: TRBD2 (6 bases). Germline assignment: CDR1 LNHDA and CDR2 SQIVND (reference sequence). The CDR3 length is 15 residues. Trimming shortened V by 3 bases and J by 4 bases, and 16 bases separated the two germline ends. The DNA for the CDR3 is TGTGCCAGTAGTATCTGGCGGAGGGGAGTGTACGAGCAGTACTTC. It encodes CASSIWRRGVYEQYF.

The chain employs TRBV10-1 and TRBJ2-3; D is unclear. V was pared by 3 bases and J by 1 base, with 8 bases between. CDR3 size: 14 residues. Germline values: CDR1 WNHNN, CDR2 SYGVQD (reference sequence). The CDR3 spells CASSDPGGTDTQYF. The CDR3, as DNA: TGCGCCAGCAGTGACCCGGGCGGCACAGATACGCAGTATTTT.

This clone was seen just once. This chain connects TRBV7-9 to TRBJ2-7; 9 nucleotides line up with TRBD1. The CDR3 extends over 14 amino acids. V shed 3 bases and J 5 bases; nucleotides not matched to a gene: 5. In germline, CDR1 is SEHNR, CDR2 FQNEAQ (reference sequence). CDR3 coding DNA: TGTGCCAGCAGCTTGGGACAGGGAAGGGACGAGCAGTACTTC. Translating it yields CASSLGQGRDEQYF.

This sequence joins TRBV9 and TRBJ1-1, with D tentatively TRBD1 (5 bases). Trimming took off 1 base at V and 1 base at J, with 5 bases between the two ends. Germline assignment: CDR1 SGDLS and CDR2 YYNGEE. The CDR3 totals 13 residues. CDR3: CASSVQGNTEAFF. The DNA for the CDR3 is TGTGCCAGCAGCGTACAGGGGAACACTGAAGCTTTCTTT.

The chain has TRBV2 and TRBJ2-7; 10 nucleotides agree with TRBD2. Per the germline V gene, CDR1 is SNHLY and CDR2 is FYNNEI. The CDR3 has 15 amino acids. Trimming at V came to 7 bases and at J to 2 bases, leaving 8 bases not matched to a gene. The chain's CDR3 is CASNGGSGRPYEQYF. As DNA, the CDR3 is TGTGCCAGCAACGGAGGTAGCGGGAGGCCCTACGAGCAGTACTTC. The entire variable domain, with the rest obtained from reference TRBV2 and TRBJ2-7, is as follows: EPEVTQTPSHQVTQMGQEVILRCVPISNHLYFYWYRQILGQKVEFLVSFYNNEISEKSEIFDDQFSVERPDGSNFTLKIRSTKLEDSAMYFCASNGGSGRPYEQYFGPGTRLTVT.

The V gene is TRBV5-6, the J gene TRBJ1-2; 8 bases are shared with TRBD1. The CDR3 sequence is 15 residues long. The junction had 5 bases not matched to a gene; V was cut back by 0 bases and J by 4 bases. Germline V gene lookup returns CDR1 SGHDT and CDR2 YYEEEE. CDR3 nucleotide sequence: TGTGCCAGCAGCTTGGTGGGACAGGTTTTCTATGGCTACACCTTC. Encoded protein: CASSLVGQVFYGYTF.

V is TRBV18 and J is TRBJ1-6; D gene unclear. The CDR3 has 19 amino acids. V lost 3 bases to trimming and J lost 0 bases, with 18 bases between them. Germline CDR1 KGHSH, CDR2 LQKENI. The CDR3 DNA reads TGTGCCAGCTCACCGCTGGAAGTCCAACGGGGCTCCTATAATTCACCCCTCCACTTT. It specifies CASSPLEVQRGSYNSPLHF. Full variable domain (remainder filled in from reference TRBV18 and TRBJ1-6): NAGVMQNPRHLVRRRGQEARLRCSPMKGHSHVYWYRQLPEEGLKFMVYLQKENIIDESGMPKERFSAEFPKEGPSILRIQQVVRGDSAAYFCASSPLEVQRGSYNSPLHFGNGTRLTVT.

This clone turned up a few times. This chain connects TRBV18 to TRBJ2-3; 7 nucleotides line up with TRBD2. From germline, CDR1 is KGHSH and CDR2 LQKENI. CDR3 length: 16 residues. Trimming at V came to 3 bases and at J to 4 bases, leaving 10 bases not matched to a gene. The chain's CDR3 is CASSPSVAGEADTQYF. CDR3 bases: TGTGCCAGCTCACCGAGCGTGGCGGGAGAGGCAGATACGCAGTATTTT.